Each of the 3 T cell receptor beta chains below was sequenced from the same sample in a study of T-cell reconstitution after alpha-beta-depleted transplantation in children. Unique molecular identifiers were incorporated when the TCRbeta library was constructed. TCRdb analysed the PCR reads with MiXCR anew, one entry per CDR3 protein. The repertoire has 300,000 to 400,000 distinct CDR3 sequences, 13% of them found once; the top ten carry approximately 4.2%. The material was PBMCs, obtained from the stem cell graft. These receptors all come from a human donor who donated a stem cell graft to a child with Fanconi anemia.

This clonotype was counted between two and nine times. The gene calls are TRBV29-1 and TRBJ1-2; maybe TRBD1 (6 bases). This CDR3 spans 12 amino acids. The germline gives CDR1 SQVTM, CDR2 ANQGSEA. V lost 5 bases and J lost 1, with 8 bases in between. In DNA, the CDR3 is TGCAGCGTTCAGGACAGTAACTATGGCTACACCTTC. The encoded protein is CSVQDSNYGYTF.

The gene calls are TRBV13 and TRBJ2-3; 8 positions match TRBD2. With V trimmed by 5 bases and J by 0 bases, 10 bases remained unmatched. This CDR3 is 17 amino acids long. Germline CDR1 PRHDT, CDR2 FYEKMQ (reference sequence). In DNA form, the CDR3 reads TGTGCCAGCAGCCTTACCAGTAGCGGGATAAGCACAGATACGCAGTATTTT. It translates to CASSLTSSGISTDTQYF. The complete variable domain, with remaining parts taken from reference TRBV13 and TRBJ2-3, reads AAGVIQSPRHLIKEKRETATLKCYPIPRHDTVYWYQQGPGQDPQFLISFYEKMQSDKGSIPDRFSAQQFSDYHSELNMSSLELGDSALYFCASSLTSSGISTDTQYFGPGTRLTVL.

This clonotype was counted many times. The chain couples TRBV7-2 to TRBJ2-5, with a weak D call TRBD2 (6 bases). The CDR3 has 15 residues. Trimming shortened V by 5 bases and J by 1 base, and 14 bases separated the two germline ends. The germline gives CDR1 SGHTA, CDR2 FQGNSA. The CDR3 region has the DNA TGTGCCAGCAGCGCGGGTCGCGGGGTCCAAGAGACCCAGTACTTC. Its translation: CASSAGRGVQETQYF. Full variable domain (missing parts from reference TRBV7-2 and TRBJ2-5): GAGVSQSPSNKVTEKGKDVELRCDPISGHTALYWYRQSLGQGLEFLIYFQGNSAPDKSGLPSDRFSAERTGGSVSTLTIQRTQQEDSAVYLCASSAGRGVQETQYFGPGTRLLVL.